The sequence of this TCR beta chain was determined in a study of blood T cell repertoires in COVID-19. As for the study in general: Acute and convalescent COVID-19 samples came from the United States, Italy and Spain. PBMCs, B-cell-depleted T cells, or T cells were the source of the cDNA or gDNA that made up the material.

As handled by the study authors: Amplifying reference gene primers gave estimates of nucleated cell counts. TCRdb's copy holds only in-frame clones and misses some; the assay was immunoSEQ multiplex PCR. D and trimming were read from the DNA, whereas the V and J calls and clone size are those reported in that table. The sample records 200,000 to 250,000 clones, 75% to 90% being singletons. Specimen: peripheral blood. The receptor was derived from a woman in her thirties or forties with acute or convalescent COVID-19.

The CDR3 loop is CASSPSGRGYGYTF. The CDR3 region has the DNA TGTGCCAGCAGTCCTTCGGGTAGGGGCTATGGCTACACCTTC. The genes are TRBV6-5 and TRBJ1-2; TRBD1 might be the D (5 bases). The CDR3 has 14 residues. Germline CDR1 reads MNHEY; CDR2 reads SVGAGI. V shed 5 bases and J shed 4 bases, with 14 bases lying between them.